This T cell receptor (beta chain) is from a study of blood T cell repertoires in COVID-19. Study-wide context: Collection of acute and convalescent COVID-19 samples took place in the United States, Italy and Spain.

Enrollees, about 18 to 89 years old, lived in 24 US areas. In assigning cohorts, the study relied on participant-reported clinical history. Germline V gene lookup returns CDR1 ENHRY and CDR2 SYGVKD. V was cut by 5 bases and J by 2 bases, with 10 bases left in between. The CDR3 is 13 residues long. Profiling relied on immunoSEQ multiplex PCR, and the TCRdb table lists in-frame clones only, not all of them. The sample lists around 300,000 clones, roughly nine tenths seen once, with roughly 2.3% in the top ten. The chain couples TRBV10-3 to TRBJ2-7, with D perhaps matching TRBD1 (5 bases). Sequencing was done on a sample of PBMCs or T cells enriched from blood (not recorded which). This receptor was identified in a woman younger than 35 who had recovered from COVID-19. The DNA for the CDR3 is TGTGCCATCAGTCAGGGATCTCCCTACGAGCAGTACTTC. Translating gives CAISQGSPYEQYF.